This T cell receptor beta chain was sequenced for a study of cytomegalovirus exposure and HLA in healthy donors. PCR was performed using 60 Vbeta and 13 Jbeta primers. Here immunoSEQ multiplex PCR was the method, and the copy in TCRdb shows in-frame clones only, minus some. Of about 150,000 clones listed, approximately 76% are singletons. Germline values: CDR1 SGHAT, CDR2 FQNNGV. This CDR3 is built from 11 residues. This clone was detected only once. Sequence at one end of the junction differs from germline and may be a read error. This TCR was sampled from a man aged 35-49 years in good health and CMV-seronegative. The sample taken for sequencing was PBMCs. V usage is TRBV11-2 and J usage is TRBJ2-4; D is unresolved. The CDR3 nucleotides read TGTGCCAGCAGCTCGAAAAACAGTCAGTACTTC. Protein sequence: CASSSKNSQYF.